This TCR beta chain was retrieved from a study of CD8+ T cells in alopecia areata. On the study more broadly: Treated patients received severity scores based on the percentage of scalp area affected. Notes on the study in general: Administration of tofacitinib significantly diminished scalp clonality and expanded CD8+ clones within the top 100.

Germline V CDR1 and CDR2: SNHLY, FYNNEI. There are 13 residues in the CDR3. Trimming pared 10 bases from V and 0 bases from J, leaving 10 bases between. RNA, once extracted, was reverse transcribed into cDNA for use as the sequencing template. Sequencing was performed with immunoSEQ multiplex PCR; in TCRdb, only in-frame clones are kept and a portion is missing. The sample has around 200,000 clones; roughly 62% are singletons. The sample holds a few counts of this clone. Antigen: not known. As for treatment: oral pan-JAK inhibitor, 5-10 mg twice daily. This sample comprised CD8+ T cells sorted from blood, obtained at week 24, from a patient treated with tofacitinib. J is TRBJ2-1 and V is TRBV2, with unresolved D. The origin of this receptor is a human donor with alopecia areata. CDR3 nucleotide sequence: TGTGCCATGGCGGAAAGCTCCTACAATGAGCAGTTCTTC. Translating gives CAMAESSYNEQFF.